The present TCR beta chain was sequenced within a study of blood T cell repertoires in COVID-19. About the study: Spain, Italy and the United States supplied samples that represented acute and convalescent COVID-19. Sources were T cells, B-cell-depleted T cells, or PBMCs; the material itself was cDNA or gDNA.

The count of this clone is one. The CDR3 has 19 amino acids. Germline V gene sequence: CDR1 SEHNR, CDR2 FQNEAQ (reference sequence). V lost 5 bases to trimming and J lost 0 bases; unmatched junction nucleotides: 10. Original handling: Reference gene primers were amplified, and this amplification served to estimate nucleated cell counts. TCRdb's table, derived via immunoSEQ multiplex PCR, lists solely in-frame clones and lacks some. V and J calls and clone size come straight from that table; D and trimming were deduced from the DNA. Of under 250,000 clones in the sample, roughly four fifths are singletons; the top ten hold about 4.5%.

Sequencing input: peripheral blood. The chain has TRBV7-9 and TRBJ2-3, with 14 nucleotides matching TRBD2. This TCR derives from a man over 45 with active or convalescent COVID-19. The CDR3, as DNA: TGTGCCAGCAGCCACAACCTCGGGACTAGCGGGGGAAGCACAGATACGCAGTATTTT. This gives the protein CASSHNLGTSGGSTDTQYF.